This T cell receptor (beta chain) was identified during a study of cytomegalovirus exposure and HLA in healthy donors. Repertoires were generated with immunoSEQ multiplex PCR, while TCRdb's copy carries only in-frame clones and drops some. Of about 150,000 clones in the sample, around 84% were seen once. Trimming took 5 bases from V and 0 from J, leaving 13 bases between them. The CDR3 has 15 amino acids. Germline-derived CDR1 and CDR2 are SNHLY and FYNNEI. Only a few counts were recorded for this clone. This clonotype was sampled from a human donor in good health. The chain carries TRBV2 and TRBJ1-2, with D possibly matching TRBD1 (5 bases). Sequencing input: PBMCs. CDR3 residues: CASSPRQFTNYGYTF. CDR3 in DNA: TGTGCCAGCAGTCCCCGACAGTTTACTAACTATGGCTACACCTTC.